This T cell receptor beta chain was captured by sequencing in a study of blood T cell repertoires in COVID-19. Whole-study context: Sources were T cells, B-cell-depleted T cells, or PBMCs; the material itself was cDNA or gDNA.

In the study's own analysis: Estimation of nucleated cell counts was performed using reference gene primer amplification. Some clones are missing from TCRdb's copy, which holds only in-frame ones; the method was immunoSEQ multiplex PCR. V, J and clone size were drawn from that table, and D and trimming were deduced from the DNA. The sample has about 160,000 clones; roughly 73% are singletons. In germline, CDR1 is LNHDA, CDR2 SQIVND (reference sequence). Losses at the gene ends were 5 bases for V and 6 bases for J; bases not matched to a gene: 9. This CDR3 spans 14 amino acids. Sequencing was carried out using peripheral blood. The V and J genes are TRBV19 and TRBJ2-7; TRBD1 matches at 8 bases. The clonotype originates from a man aged 70 or older with acute or convalescent COVID-19. CDR3 bases: TGTGCCAGTAGTCCAGGGGGCCTCCTAGGCGAGCAGTACTTC. Translating gives CASSPGGLLGEQYF.